The 18 T cell receptor beta chains presented below share a single source sample, sequenced in a study of CDR3 diversity in severe acne. TCRdb reanalysed the PCR reads using MiXCR and keeps one entry per CDR3 protein. This table holds over 90,000 distinct CDR3 sequences, about half found once. Input material: blood. These receptors were obtained from a male donor with acne.

The sample holds a few counts of this clonotype. This chain links TRBV5-1 with TRBJ2-7; 13 bases match TRBD2. The CDR3 length is 15 residues. Trimming took 0 bases from V and 6 from J; bases not matched to a gene: 3. Germline V CDR1 and CDR2: SGHRS, YFSETQ. The chain's CDR3 is CASSLGTSGSREQYF. In DNA, the CDR3 is TGCGCCAGCAGCTTGGGGACTAGCGGGAGCCGCGAGCAGTACTTC.

There are many counts of this clonotype. J is TRBJ2-7 and V is TRBV6-2 or TRBV6-3; 8 bases fit TRBD1. Germline V gene data show CDR1 as MNHEY and CDR2 as SVGEGT. The CDR3 length is 15 residues. After removal of 0 bases from V and 4 bases from J, the junction contained 5 bases not matched to a gene. The CDR3 DNA reads as TGTGCCAGCAGTTACTCGGGGACAGGTTCTTACGAGCAGTACTTC. It yields the protein CASSYSGTGSYEQYF.

V is TRBV25-1 and J is TRBJ1-2; D remains ambiguous. The germline gives CDR1 MGHDK, CDR2 SYGVNS. With 4 bases removed from V and 5 bases from J, the gap between germline ends came to 5 bases. The CDR3 runs to 11 residues. DNA for the CDR3: TGTGCCAGCAGTGCCACTTATGGCTACACCTTC. Translating it yields CASSATYGYTF.

The DNA of the CDR3 is TGTGCCAGCAGTTTCAGACCTAGCACAGATACGCAGTATTTT. Amino acids: CASSFRPSTDTQYF. V usage is TRBV2 and J usage is TRBJ2-3, with D unresolved. Germline-derived CDR1 and CDR2 are SNHLY and FYNNEI. The CDR3 runs to 14 residues. V was trimmed by 5 bases and J by 0 bases, leaving 9 bases between them.

This clonotype was seen a handful of times. The chain employs TRBV4-2 and TRBJ2-3; 9 nucleotides line up with TRBD2. Trimming cost V 4 bases and J 3 bases; bases outside gene matches: 8. This CDR3 spans 16 amino acids. Germline V CDR1 and CDR2: LGHNA, YNFKEQ. The CDR3 reads CASSLISGGHTDTQYF. The CDR3, as DNA: TGTGCCAGCAGCCTTATTAGCGGGGGACATACAGATACGCAGTATTTT.

With regard to this clonotype: The junction shows a germline mismatch at one end, possibly a read error. In DNA form, the CDR3 reads TGCATCGTTGCAGAAGCTGGAAACACCATATATTTT. It codes for CIVAEAGNTIYF. The rearrangement joins TRBV29-1 to TRBJ1-3; D unresolved. Germline assignment: CDR1 SQVTM and CDR2 ANQGSEA. The CDR3 has 12 amino acids.

This clonotype was detected a few times. Because the CDR3 is missing its conserved closing phenylalanine or tryptophan, this is likely a read error. The chain joins TRBV7-9 to TRBJ2-7; 8 bases fit TRBD1. This CDR3 has 13 amino acids. Trimming at V came to 4 bases and at J to 3 bases, leaving 2 bases not matched to a gene. CDR1 is SEHNR and CDR2 is FQNEAQ in the germline V gene (reference sequence). The CDR3 region is CASSSTGGYEQYL. DNA of the CDR3: TGTGCCAGCAGCTCCACAGGGGGCTACGAGCAGTACCTC.

The chain employs TRBV7-9 and TRBJ2-7; 14 bases match TRBD2. This CDR3 contains 15 residues. The germline CDR1 and CDR2 sequences are SEHNR and FQNEAQ (reference sequence). J gave up 7 bases and V 4 bases, and 6 bases lay outside the gene matches. The CDR3, as DNA: TGTGCCAGCAGCTCCGGACTAGCGGGAGGTAGGGAGCAGTACTTC. This encodes CASSSGLAGGREQYF.

There are many counts of this clonotype. This chain connects TRBV19 to TRBJ2-3; D is undetermined. The CDR3 length is 14 residues. Trimming took 4 bases from V and 4 from J, leaving 12 bases between them. Germline V CDR1 and CDR2: LNHDA, SQIVND (reference sequence). The CDR3 loop is CASSTHVGSDTQYF. CDR3 nucleotide sequence: TGTGCCAGTAGTACCCACGTAGGGTCAGATACGCAGTATTTT.

This sequence joins TRBV25-1 and TRBJ1-4, with TRBD1 as a possible D gene (5 bases). CDR3 length: 12 amino acids. Germline V gene sequence: CDR1 MGHDK, CDR2 SYGVNS. V shed 7 bases and J shed 7 bases, with 10 bases lying between them. This CDR3 is CASIGEGEKLFF. The CDR3 bases are TGTGCCAGCATAGGGGAGGGTGAAAAACTGTTTTTT. The full variable domain, its missing parts supplied by reference TRBV25-1 and TRBJ1-4, is EADIYQTPRYLVIGTGKKITLECSQTMGHDKMYWYQQDPGMELHLIHYSYGVNSTEKGDLSSESTVSRIRTEHFPLTLESARPSHTSQYLCASIGEGEKLFFGSGTQLSVL.

This clonotype was seen ten or more times. The chain uses TRBV2 and TRBJ2-7; possibly TRBD2 for D (7 bases). V was trimmed by 8 bases and J by 5 bases, leaving 22 bases between them. Germline-derived CDR1 and CDR2 are SNHLY and FYNNEI. This CDR3 spans 15 amino acids. The CDR3 loop reads CASPRGSSGENEQYV. CDR3 in DNA: TGTGCCAGCCCCAGGGGATCTAGCGGTGAAAACGAGCAGTACGTC.

This clonotype was counted ten times or more. V gene TRBV7-3 combines with J gene TRBJ2-2; D uncertain. This CDR3 has 13 residues. Germline CDR1 reads SGHTA; CDR2 reads FQGTGA. The germline V and J ends were trimmed by 5 bases and 3 bases, with 7 bases remaining between them. The CDR3 spells CASSRSYTGELFF. CDR3 DNA: TGTGCCAGCAGCCGCTCGTACACCGGGGAGCTGTTTTTT.

V is TRBV10-3 and J is TRBJ1-5; D unresolved. The V gene lost 11 bases and the J gene lost 0 bases, with 11 bases spanning the gap. This CDR3 spans 13 amino acids. From germline, CDR1 is ENHRY and CDR2 SYGVKD. CDR3 region: CAARRDSNQPQHF. In DNA form, the CDR3 reads TGTGCCGCGCGGAGAGATAGCAATCAGCCCCAGCATTTT.

The V and J genes are TRBV2 and TRBJ1-1; D unclear. The CDR3 has 17 amino acids. Trimming pared 2 bases from V and 0 bases from J, leaving 16 bases between. The germline V gene has CDR1 SNHLY and CDR2 FYNNEI. The DNA of the CDR3 is TGTGCCAGCAGTGAAAAAAGGGAGAATATCGTGAACACTGAAGCTTTCTTT. It encodes CASSEKRENIVNTEAFF.

In this sample, this clonotype turned up many times. J is TRBJ2-7 and V is TRBV10-2, with 7 nucleotides matching TRBD1. The germline CDR1 and CDR2 sequences are WSHSY and SAAADI. Trimming took 6 bases from V and 7 from J; bases not matched to a gene: 12. The CDR3 extends over 14 amino acids. This chain's CDR3 is CASRGVTGDGEQYV. The CDR3 bases are TGCGCCAGCAGGGGGGTTACAGGGGACGGGGAGCAGTACGTC.

This clonotype was detected only a few times. V gene TRBV9 combines with J gene TRBJ1-2; D possibly corresponds to TRBD1 (6 bases). Trimming took 5 bases from V and 3 from J, leaving 20 bases between them. Looked up from germline, CDR1 is SGDLS and CDR2 is YYNGEE. This CDR3 spans 16 amino acids. The CDR3: CASSEDWGAVDYGYTF. For the CDR3, the DNA is TGTGCCAGCAGTGAAGATTGGGGGGCGGTGGACTATGGCTACACCTTC.

This clonotype was counted many times. The V gene is TRBV7-6, the J gene TRBJ1-5; D possibly corresponds to TRBD1 (5 bases). Per germline, CDR1 SGHVS and CDR2 FNYEAQ. V gave up 0 bases and J gave up 3 bases, with 9 bases separating them. There are 15 residues in the CDR3. The CDR3 nucleotides read TGTGCCAGCAGCTTAGCGGGCGGGGCCAATCAGCCCCAGCATTTT. This codes for CASSLAGGANQPQHF.

A single count supports this clonotype. The chain carries TRBV6-1 and TRBJ2-7; 10 bases agree with TRBD1. Germline V lookup: CDR1 MNHNS, CDR2 SASEGT. Germline trimming cut 4 bases from V and 3 bases from J; bases unmatched to any gene: 3. This CDR3 has 14 residues. The CDR3 region is CASSGWTGGYEQYF. The CDR3 region has the DNA TGTGCCAGCAGTGGTTGGACAGGGGGCTACGAGCAGTACTTC.